Each of the 24 T cell receptor beta chains below was sequenced from the same sample in a study of CD8 T cells in Susac syndrome. The RNA input was roughly 0.45 to 1 ug, and it was reverse transcribed with random hexamers. TCRdb reanalysed the immunoSEQ multiplex PCR reads using MiXCR and keeps one entry per CDR3 protein. The profile shows more than 150,000 distinct CDR3 sequences, 92% of them singletons. The specimen sequenced was CD4+ T cells from PBMCs. The source of these receptors is a human donor in good health.

The count of this clonotype is one. The chain joins TRBV6-2 or TRBV6-3 to TRBJ2-1, with 7 bases that match TRBD2. The V segment lost 8 bases and the J segment 4 bases; nucleotides outside the gene matches: 8. CDR1 is MNHEY and CDR2 is SVGEGT in the germline V gene. CDR3 size: 14 residues. CDR3 DNA: TGTGCCAGCCTACCGGGACTAACTTACAATGAGCAGTTCTTC. It is translated as CASLPGLTYNEQFF.

The chain combines TRBV6-2 or TRBV6-3 with TRBJ2-7; D perhaps matches TRBD1 (5 bases). Germline CDR1 reads MNHEY; CDR2 reads SVGEGT. This CDR3 is 15 amino acids long. V was pared by 0 bases and J by 3 bases, with 12 bases between. CDR3 sequence: CASSYSSGAIYEQYF. In DNA, the CDR3 is TGTGCCAGCAGTTACTCGAGTGGGGCAATCTACGAGCAGTACTTC.

The V gene is TRBV29-1, the J gene TRBJ1-2; TRBD1 aligns across 10 bases. V lost 4 bases and J lost 5; bases outside the gene matches: 4. This CDR3 spans 13 amino acids. Germline V CDR1 and CDR2: SQVTM, ANQGSEA. CDR3 region: CSVGTGGGYGYTF. The CDR3 coding sequence is TGCAGCGTTGGGACAGGGGGTGGATATGGCTACACCTTC.

The rearrangement links TRBV15 to TRBJ2-1; D might be TRBD2 (7 bases). Deletions cut 1 base from V and 1 base from J, with 14 bases between. This CDR3 has 17 residues. Germline CDR1 and CDR2: LNHNV and YYDKDF (reference sequence). The CDR3 protein is CATSRGGGGPSYNEQFF. DNA of the CDR3: TGTGCCACCAGCAGAGGGGGCGGGGGCCCATCCTACAATGAGCAGTTCTTC.

The chain has TRBV6-6 and TRBJ2-1, with D tentatively TRBD2 (6 bases). Trimming removed 7 bases at V and 2 bases at J, with 18 bases between. Germline CDR1 reads MNHNY; CDR2 reads SVGAGI (reference sequence). The CDR3 is 16 residues long. The CDR3 DNA reads as TGTGCCAGCAAACCCCCGGACTATCGGGCCTACAATGAGCAGTTCTTC. It specifies CASKPPDYRAYNEQFF.

V usage is TRBV10-3 and J usage is TRBJ1-6; 7 nucleotides align to TRBD1. CDR3 length: 15 amino acids. Per the germline V gene, CDR1 is ENHRY and CDR2 is SYGVKD. V dropped 5 bases and J dropped 4; count of bases not matched to a gene: 5. CDR3: CAISPDREYNSPLHF. The CDR3 nucleotides read TGTGCCATCAGTCCAGACAGGGAGTATAATTCACCCCTCCACTTT.

V usage is TRBV19 and J usage is TRBJ2-7, with D perhaps matching TRBD1 or TRBD2 (5 bases each). V was pared by 4 bases and J by 2 bases, with 18 bases between. This CDR3 contains 16 residues. The germline V gene has CDR1 LNHDA and CDR2 SQIVND (reference sequence). CDR3 region: CASSSLLGERPYEQYF. In DNA form, the CDR3 reads TGTGCCAGTAGTAGCTTACTGGGGGAGCGCCCCTACGAGCAGTACTTC.

The chain uses TRBV5-6 and TRBJ2-3, with 14 bases matching TRBD2. The V gene end was trimmed by 4 bases and the J gene end by 5 bases; junction bases not matched to a gene: 6. Germline V gives CDR1 SGHDT, CDR2 YYEEEE. This CDR3 comprises 16 residues. This CDR3 reads CASSRIGLAGGDTQYF. In nucleotides, the CDR3 is TGTGCCAGCAGCCGTATAGGACTAGCGGGAGGAGATACGCAGTATTTT.

The chain carries TRBV2 and TRBJ2-3; D unclear. Deletions cut 7 bases from V and 0 bases from J, with 14 bases between. The germline CDR1 and CDR2 sequences are SNHLY and FYNNEI. The CDR3 has 15 amino acids. CDR3 DNA sequence: TGTGCCAGCAACGGCGGCAAACTTAGCACAGATACGCAGTATTTT. Protein: CASNGGKLSTDTQYF.

The V and J genes are TRBV20-1 and TRBJ2-3; 11 bases fit TRBD2. CDR3 length equals 16 residues. Looked up from germline, CDR1 is DFQATT and CDR2 is SNEGSKA (reference sequence). The V and J ends lost 3 bases and 4 bases, in that order; junction bases with no gene match: 9. The CDR3 DNA reads as TGCAGTGCTAGCCCACGACTAGCGGGGCCCTCAGATACGCAGTATTTT. Translation: CSASPRLAGPSDTQYF.

The chain joins TRBV30 to TRBJ2-2, with 12 bases identical to TRBD2. Per germline, CDR1 GTSNPN and CDR2 SVGIG (reference sequence). V gave up 2 bases and J gave up 6 bases; unmatched junction bases: 10. The CDR3 loop spans 17 amino acids. This CDR3 is CAWSPLGLAGKAGELFF. The CDR3, as DNA: TGTGCCTGGAGTCCCCTCGGACTAGCGGGAAAGGCCGGGGAGCTGTTTTTT.

DNA of the CDR3: TGTGCCAGCAGCCAAGAAGGGACGGTGCGAGCTTTCTTT. This sequence encodes CASSQEGTVRAFF. The rearrangement joins TRBV3-1 to TRBJ1-1; perhaps TRBD1 as D (5 bases). Germline-derived CDR1 and CDR2 are LGHDT and YNNKEL (reference sequence). The CDR3 contains 13 residues. Between the trimmed V and J ends, which lost 0 bases and 10 bases, there was a span of 12 bases.

The gene calls are TRBV5-1 and TRBJ2-4; D perhaps matches TRBD2 (7 bases). V lost 2 bases and J lost 5, with 11 bases in between. CDR1 SGHRS and CDR2 YFSETQ come from the germline V gene. The CDR3 runs to 14 residues. CDR3 coding DNA: TGCGCCAGCAGCTTTGGGGGGGCTGAAAACATTCAGTACTTC. Encoded protein: CASSFGGAENIQYF. The variable domain in full, with the rest retrieved from reference TRBV5-1 and TRBJ2-4, is KAGVTQTPRYLIKTRGQQVTLSCSPISGHRSVSWYQQTPGQGLQFLFEYFSETQRNKGNFPGRFSGRQFSNSRSEMNVSTLELGDSALYLCASSFGGAENIQYFGAGTRLSVL.

The rearrangement uses TRBV30 and TRBJ2-7, with TRBD2 as a possible D gene (7 bases). The CDR3 totals 15 residues. CDR1 is GTSNPN, CDR2 SVGIG, per germline (reference sequence). Trimming left V 2 bases short and J 3 bases short, with 17 bases between. CDR3 bases: TGTGCCTGGAGTCTTGGGGGGGCCTCCCTCTACGAGCAGTACTTC. Translation: CAWSLGGASLYEQYF.

This clonotype showed up just a few times. The chain combines TRBV4-1 with TRBJ2-4; 7 bases fit TRBD2. Germline CDR1 MGHRA, CDR2 YSYEKL. This CDR3 region has 18 residues. V was pared by 4 bases and J by 0 bases, with 12 bases of the junction left unmatched. CDR3 sequence: CASSPSGGSALAKNIQYF. The CDR3 nucleotides are TGCGCCAGCAGCCCCTCGGGGGGTAGTGCTCTAGCCAAAAACATTCAGTACTTC.

The chain has TRBV18 and TRBJ2-7; 8 nucleotides agree with TRBD2. In germline, CDR1 is KGHSH, CDR2 LQKENI. The trim removed 8 bases at V and 3 bases at J, leaving 6 bases unmatched. This CDR3 spans 13 amino acids. The CDR3 reads CASEKGLGYEQYF. The CDR3 DNA sequence: TGTGCCAGCGAAAAGGGACTAGGCTACGAGCAGTACTTC.

With respect to this clonotype: At one of its ends the junction is not consistent with the germline gene, which may arise from a read error. J is TRBJ2-6 and V is TRBV19, with a weak D call TRBD1 (5 bases). The CDR3 totals 15 residues. Per germline, CDR1 LNHDA and CDR2 SQIVND (reference sequence). The CDR3: CASSMIGTQANVLIF. As DNA, the CDR3 is TGTGCCAGTAGTATGATAGGCACACAGGCCAACGTCCTGATTTTC.

The chain recombines TRBV11-1 with TRBJ1-2; TRBD1 matches 9 bases. Germline-derived CDR1 and CDR2 are SGHAT and FQDESV (reference sequence). The V gene end was trimmed by 0 bases and the J gene end by 4 bases; junction bases not matched to a gene: 3. CDR3 size: 15 residues. CDR3 amino acids: CASSLARDRVYGYTF. DNA for the CDR3: TGTGCCAGCAGCTTAGCCCGGGACAGGGTCTATGGCTACACCTTC.

The chain has TRBV5-4 and TRBJ2-1; 11 nucleotides match TRBD2. Germline V gives CDR1 SGHNT, CDR2 YYREEE (reference sequence). The trim removed 1 base at V and 9 bases at J, leaving 3 bases unmatched. The CDR3 covers 14 residues. CDR3 DNA: TGTGCCAGCAGCTTGACTAGCGGGAGTCGTGAGCAGTTCTTC. Its translation: CASSLTSGSREQFF.

The rearrangement uses TRBV6-5 and TRBJ1-2, with 10 bases matching TRBD1. The germline V gene encodes CDR1 MNHEY and CDR2 SVGAGI. The CDR3 has 14 amino acids. V lost 5 bases, J lost 4 bases, and 4 bases stayed unmatched. The CDR3 loop reads CASSDDRGLYGYTF. The CDR3 DNA sequence: TGTGCCAGCAGTGACGACAGGGGGCTCTATGGCTACACCTTC.

This clonotype appeared a single time. J is TRBJ1-4 and V is TRBV5-1; no clear D. V lost 5 bases and J lost 5, with 10 bases in between. CDR3 size: 13 residues. Looked up from germline, CDR1 is SGHRS and CDR2 is YFSETQ. The CDR3 here is CASRVGLNEKLFF. Written as DNA, the CDR3 is TGCGCCAGCAGAGTGGGCCTCAATGAAAAACTGTTTTTT. Full variable domain (rest looked up from reference TRBV5-1 and TRBJ1-4): KAGVTQTPRYLIKTRGQQVTLSCSPISGHRSVSWYQQTPGQGLQFLFEYFSETQRNKGNFPGRFSGRQFSNSRSEMNVSTLELGDSALYLCASRVGLNEKLFFGSGTQLSVL.

V usage is TRBV20-1 and J usage is TRBJ2-5, with TRBD1 identical over 7 bases. Per the germline V gene, CDR1 is DFQATT and CDR2 is SNEGSKA (reference sequence). CDR3 length: 16 residues. The CDR3 bases are TGCAGCGCCATCCCAGGGGGTGGACGAATCCAAGAGACCCAGTACTTC. Its protein product is CSAIPGGGRIQETQYF.

CDR3 nucleotides: TGCAGTGCTAGAGATACCGGACGCGAGGAGACCCAGTACTTC. The encoded protein is CSARDTGREETQYF. The gene calls are TRBV20-1 and TRBJ2-5; D gene unclear. Trimming took 0 bases from V and 5 from J, leaving 13 bases between them. Germline V CDR1 and CDR2: DFQATT, SNEGSKA (reference sequence). This CDR3 has 14 amino acids.

The V gene is TRBV29-1, the J gene TRBJ1-2; D gene uncertain. Trimming pared 7 bases from V and 8 bases from J, leaving 14 bases between. The CDR3 sequence is 11 residues long. Germline CDR1 is SQVTM and CDR2 is ANQGSEA. The DNA of the CDR3 is TGCAGCGGCGTAGACATCGGCGGCTACACCTTC. Protein: CSGVDIGGYTF.